The rows below give T cell receptor beta chains drawn from one sample of a study of naive and memory T cell subsets. One entry per CDR3 protein results from TCRdb running MiXCR on the UMI-ligation and nested PCR reads. The sample lists over 110,000 distinct CDR3 sequences; approximately 18% were seen once. The sample comprised naive CD8+ T cells from blood. The receptors here all came from a human donor in good health. The conserved cysteine and the conserved F or W are not part of the CDR3 here. A D gene is named only where the DNA matches it firmly. Clone sizes are given selectively: once, few, many, or a class where the clone is expanded.

NA	TRBV4-1	TRBD1	TRBJ1-1	13	ASSPYRQGKTEAF
few	TRBV5-1	NA	TRBJ2-7	11	ASSFGQPYEQY
few	TRBV12-3/TRBV12-4	NA	TRBJ2-3	14	ASSPRSGPNTDTQY
NA	TRBV3-1	NA	TRBJ2-2	13	ASRQPEPDTGELF
few	TRBV9	TRBD1	TRBJ2-1	10	ASSGTGASPF
NA	TRBV28	NA	TRBJ2-2	12	ASTRTTATGELF
NA	TRBV7-8	TRBD1	TRBJ2-4	12	ASSATGDENIQY
NA	TRBV29-1	TRBD2	TRBJ2-2	11	SVEGRAPGELF
NA	TRBV3-1	NA	TRBJ2-1	13	ASSKSRFSYNEQF
few	TRBV2	NA	TRBJ1-1	13	ASSESAAWNTEAF
NA	TRBV3-1	NA	TRBJ2-3	11	ASSQDWRHTQY
few	TRBV29-1	NA	TRBJ1-4	11	SVELQDNEKLF
NA	TRBV12-3/TRBV12-4	TRBD1	TRBJ1-2	10	ALLGQGRGYT
NA	TRBV7-8	TRBD2	TRBJ2-1	14	ASSLVAGGPWGEQF
NA	TRBV12-5	NA	TRBJ1-1	11	ASGLYDETEAF
few	TRBV12-3/TRBV12-4	NA	TRBJ2-4	13	ASSRDGIAKNIQY
few	TRBV18	NA	TRBJ2-3	12	ASSPGQLTDTQY
few	TRBV10-2	NA	TRBJ2-7	11	ASSADPSYEQY
NA	TRBV7-8	NA	TRBJ2-7	13	ASSYRDLESYEQY
few	TRBV20-1	TRBD2	TRBJ2-1	15	SARGLAGGSSYNEQF
NA	TRBV7-6	NA	TRBJ2-5	14	ASSIRSRAYQETQY
once	TRBV28	NA	TRBJ2-7	9	ASSLQHEQY
few	TRBV19	TRBD2	TRBJ2-2	12	ASRTSGRAGELF
NA	TRBV6-5	NA	TRBJ2-7	15	ASSPNGGYEMVYEQY
NA	TRBV6-5	NA	TRBJ1-1	12	ASSYSDGDTEAF
NA	TRBV7-8	NA	TRBJ2-7	15	ASSLEGWNAPGYEQY
NA	TRBV27	NA	TRBJ2-7	12	ASSLGPGWAEQY